This TCR beta chain was retrieved from a study of cytomegalovirus exposure and HLA in healthy donors (dated by TCRdb to about 2017). Regarding the research as a whole: An earlier analysis of approximately 550 of the donors reported approximately 300 Gb of sequence data and some 120 million unique TCR beta sequences from roughly 200 million T cells. In an earlier analysis of 587 of the donors, high-throughput TCR beta sequencing was used to judge whether each TCR beta V gene segment behaved as functional or pseudogenic. All discovery cohort repertoires had been generated using a single sequencing platform. Of the roughly 400 genotyped donors, about 80% fell in the genetic ancestry cluster associated with self-reported Caucasian donors. Besides the first cohort of about 730 subjects, a separate validation cohort made up of 95 to 150 different subjects was used. To predict cytomegalovirus infection status, the study brought together high-throughput TCR immunosequencing, statistical association of individual TCRs with disease status, and machine learning. Using immunosequencing, the study profiled T cell repertoires from 640 or so subjects and related those repertoires to cytomegalovirus serostatus. Donor age, sex, ethnicity and CMV serostatus were compiled together with the repertoire data. A later genetic analysis used genome-wide SNP genotypes for about three fifths of the 666 donors, treating that subset as a discovery cohort. On average, over 200,000 unique TCR beta nucleotide sequences were sequenced per donor among a few hundred genotyped donors of the cohort, with 15% to 20% of those sequences being non-productive. The study was designed to test whether signatures of past pathogen exposure could be identified by cataloging public T cell receptors. Rather than using new phenotypic data, the later analysis identified candidate immune exposures from TCR beta sequences and from how often those sequences occurred across donors. HLA typing included class I and class II loci at four-digit resolution. An early release that covered about 600 HLA-typed donors contained around 300 gigabases of sequencing data and tens of millions of unique TCR sequences. Four or five DR-DQ haplotypes were handled as single units for association and clustering because linkage in the cohort was strong. Typing coverage differed by locus: A, B, C, DRB1 and DQB1 were typed in about 629-640 donors, DQA1 in 522, DPA1 in nearly 610, and DPB1 in just under 490. In a later analysis, previously published TCR beta repertoires from some 640 donors were re-analyzed and high-resolution HLA genotyping was added so that TCR occurrence patterns could be studied. The study at large found these results: Broadly in line with IMGT annotations, most TCR beta V segments showed up in productive rearrangements about 87% or about 30% of the time in an earlier analysis of roughly 590 of the donors. A few of the identified cytomegalovirus-associated TCR beta chains were confirmed in vitro to be specific for cytomegalovirus antigens. A cluster of highly shared sequence variants was judged likely to represent a technical artifact of the sequencing pipeline. A later genetic analysis associated a missense DCLRE1C variant with V-gene and J-gene trimming of TCR beta chains, and an independent cohort replicated the association. Specific HLA alleles were associated with 15,000 to 20,000 TCR beta sequences at a false discovery rate of 0.05 in a later analysis. Because counts were too low, about 18 rarely observed V segments, including chromosome 9 orphons, were excluded from the earlier analysis of 500 to 700 of the donors. When HLA alleles, especially DR and DQ, strongly co-occurred, attributing TCR associations to individual alleles was difficult. According to a later analysis, parvovirus B19, influenza, CMV and Epstein-Barr virus appeared linked to several top co-occurrence clusters. For the cohort, immune exposure information was limited to CMV serostatus. A further reported finding was that TCR beta sequences accurately predicted the HLA-A and HLA-B alleles for most subjects in the first cohort. Some IMGT-functional V segments, including TRBV6-2 and TRBV6-3, could not be told apart with the 87-base-pair reads, so those segments were excluded. According to a later analysis, most CMV-associated TCR beta chains appeared to be HLA-restricted, and the HLA associations seemed to be driven largely by CMV exposure. Most TCR sequences were seen in very few donors, while some public TCRs were found in many individuals. Correlated functional status among segregating V segments might be attributable to linkage disequilibrium, but an unknown experimental factor could not be ruled out. According to a later analysis, TCR association rates differed among HLA loci, with DRB1 alleles showing the most associated TCRs and HLA-C alleles showing the fewest. Compared with the 666-donor mean, donors in an Asian-associated ancestry cluster had fewer N-insertions in productive TCRs, according to a later genetic analysis. Because HLA typing was missing for some donors at each locus, association tests included only the typed subset. The study gave a list of around 170 TCR beta chains associated with cytomegalovirus. The cohort was sequenced for TCR beta chains only, and without alpha or paired-chain data the features that could be detected were limited. The authors suggested that the approach could potentially be generalized to other disease states and immunological phenotypes. Roughly uniform sequencing depth across donors was assumed in presence/absence analyses, although this assumption may not hold. In a later analysis, HLA-associated TCR beta chains were found to be more clonally expanded and to have lower generation probabilities than equally common non-associated chains. Cytomegalovirus status was reported to be diagnosed by the classifier with high specificity and sensitivity in both the original and validation cohorts.

To prepare the library, the immunoSEQ multiplex PCR assay was applied. The multiplex PCR relied on a mix of 60 forward primers for TCR Vbeta segments and 13 reverse primers for TCR Jbeta segments. A multiplex PCR assay on genomic DNA amplified the CDR3 region of rearranged TCR beta genes. The amplified TCR beta libraries were sequenced on the Illumina HiSeq System as 87-base-pair reads. As for how the authors treated the data: A later analysis counted about 80 million unique TCR beta chains across the 500 to 850 repertoires, and about 10 million of these chains were shared by at least two donors. To remove PCR and sequencing errors, raw reads were error-corrected and collapsed into unique sequences using a nearest-neighbor algorithm that merged closely related sequences. V, D and J gene segments were assigned by aligning CDR3 sequences to IMGT reference sequences. Each retained sequence needed at least a six-nucleotide match to both a V gene segment and a J gene segment. A rearrangement was called productive if the CDR3 had no stop codons and remained in frame with V and J, and every other rearrangement was called non-productive. CDR3 was defined by IMGT convention, running from the second conserved V-encoded cysteine to the conserved J-encoded phenylalanine. In an earlier analysis of 587 of the donors, sequences lacking an unambiguous match to a single V gene segment were excluded. In an earlier analysis of approximately 500 of the donors, a V segment was called functional when productive rearrangements were above 56.7%, and segregating when the standard deviation between donors exceeded 5%. To diagnose cytomegalovirus status from the catalog of TCR beta chain sequences, a statistical classification framework was built. In a later analysis, V and J genes were assigned by comparing TCR nucleotide sequences against IMGT/GENE-DB human TR gene sequences. In a later analysis, CDR3 sequences and most-parsimonious VDJ recombination scenarios were assigned using the TCRdist pipeline. In a later analysis, every TCR beta chain was defined by the combination of its CDR3 amino acid sequence and its V-gene family, and reads without a unique V-gene family were dropped. A later analysis removed roughly 590 highly shared, low-generation-probability nucleotide sequences to deal with suspected cross-contamination and a sequencing artifact. In a later analysis, a clonal expansion index for each public chain was calculated from normalized within-repertoire ranks of inferred template counts. In a later analysis, generation probabilities were computed with a VDJ recombination model fitted to out-of-frame rearrangements, and the resulting probabilities were checked against IGoR. Hypergeometric tests were used in a later analysis to score TCR-TCR, TCR-HLA and TCR-CMV co-occurrence, with a repertoire-size bias correction applied to the TCR pairs. False discovery rates were estimated in a later analysis by permuting HLA or CMV assignments 20 times. A later analysis grouped co-occurring TCRs with DBSCAN, adding TCRdist sequence similarity when clustering within HLA-allele-positive subsets. For co-occurrence clustering, repertoires with fewer than 30,000 or more than 120,000 public chains were excluded, along with four or five repertoires with anomalous nucleotide sharing. Sourced from immuneACCESS, this table was stored by TCRdb with only in-frame sequences that have V and J called. A share of the clones is absent; for the studies checked, an unresolved V gene accounts for under half, and the remainder has no known explanation. That table furnishes V, J and clone size, whereas the DNA furnished D and trimming. The sample has over 150,000 clones on record, 60% to 80% of them singletons. 2.6% of the sample is in the top ten clones.

Regarding this clone: Its antigen target is currently unknown. Nothing much larger sits one base from this clone, and base qualities are not available.

There are 14 amino acids in the CDR3, from cysteine to phenylalanine inclusive. The only DNA kept is the CDR3, 42 bases in frame from the first base. V trim: 4 bases; J trim: 6 bases; unmatched bases: 10. CDR1 SGHRS and CDR2 YFSETQ are derived from the germline V gene. The cohort consisted of approximately 690 healthy bone marrow donors. All cohort members were sampled while nominally healthy, although unrecorded immune exposures were likely present. The donor was CMV seropositive and was included in the group of some 290 seropositive cohort members. A peripheral blood sample was collected from each donor, and TCR beta sequencing was performed on peripheral blood mononuclear cells. The Qiagen DNeasy Blood Extraction Kit was used to extract genomic DNA from the blood cell samples.

The sequence was obtained from a woman aged 40 to 50 in good health and CMV-seropositive. The rearrangement combines TRBV5-1 with TRBJ2-7; TRBD1 lines up with 7 middle nucleotides. What was sequenced was PBMCs. The CDR3 has the sequence CASSPGQVAGEQYF. Here is the DNA: TGCGCCAGCAGCCCCGGACAGGTAGCCGGCGAGCAGTACTTC. This CDR3, with the reference TRBV5-1 and TRBJ2-7 proteins standing in past its ends, gives the full variable domain KAGVTQTPRYLIKTRGQQVTLSCSPISGHRSVSWYQQTPGQGLQFLFEYFSETQRNKGNFPGRFSGRQFSNSRSEMNVSTLELGDSALYLCASSPGQVAGEQYFGPGTRLTVT.